The 16 T cell receptor beta chains listed next were all sequenced from one sample in a study of blood T cell repertoires in COVID-19. Profiling relied on immunoSEQ multiplex PCR, and the TCRdb table lists in-frame clones only, not all of them. The sample includes over 130,000 clones, roughly 84% of them seen just once. Material: peripheral blood. The receptors were gathered from a man aged 25-40 years with COVID-19, enrolled during active disease.

V usage is TRBV7-9 and J usage is TRBJ2-5, with TRBD2 identical over 7 bases. CDR1 is SEHNR, CDR2 FQNEAQ, per germline (reference sequence). With V trimmed by 5 bases and J by 2 bases, 5 bases remained unmatched. The CDR3 loop spans 14 amino acids. CDR3 loop: CASSRLALQETQYF. DNA of the CDR3: TGTGCCAGCAGCCGACTAGCCCTACAAGAGACCCAGTACTTC.

The chain couples TRBV15 to TRBJ2-1; perhaps TRBD2 as D (6 bases). Germline CDR1 reads LNHNV; CDR2 reads YYDKDF (reference sequence). Trimming took 0 bases from V and 3 from J, leaving 18 bases between them. CDR3 length: 18 amino acids. DNA for the CDR3: TGTGCCACCAGCAGAGATCAGGGACTGCGACGGGACTACAATGAGCAGTTCTTC. It specifies CATSRDQGLRRDYNEQFF. The full variable domain, completed using reference TRBV15 and TRBJ2-1, is DAMVIQNPRYQVTQFGKPVTLSCSQTLNHNVMYWYQQKSSQAPKLLFHYYDKDFNNEADTPDNFQSRRPNTSFCFLDIRSPGLGDTAMYLCATSRDQGLRRDYNEQFFGPGTRLTVL.

The V gene is TRBV4-2, the J gene TRBJ1-5, with 9 bases matching TRBD1. This CDR3 has 15 amino acids. Per the germline V gene, CDR1 is LGHNA and CDR2 is YNFKEQ. J was trimmed by 2 bases and V by 1 base; bases with no gene match: 0. The CDR3 DNA follows: TGTGCCAGCAGCCAAGGGGACAGGGGCAATCAGCCCCAGCATTTT. Protein product: CASSQGDRGNQPQHF.

V gene TRBV19 combines with J gene TRBJ1-1; 7 bases map to TRBD1. V shed 0 bases and J 5 bases; nucleotides not matched to a gene: 3. Germline values: CDR1 LNHDA, CDR2 SQIVND (reference sequence). The CDR3 consists of 14 residues. CDR3 region: CASSIEGGSTEAFF. The CDR3 bases are TGTGCCAGTAGTATAGAAGGGGGCTCGACTGAAGCTTTCTTT.

The gene calls are TRBV5-1 and TRBJ2-2; TRBD1 aligns across 10 bases. The J segment lost 0 bases and the V segment lost 4 bases, leaving 3 bases of the junction unmatched. CDR3 length equals 16 residues. Germline CDR1 and CDR2: SGHRS and YFSETQ. Here the CDR3 reads CASSSGQGANTGELFF. The CDR3 nucleotides read TGCGCCAGCAGCAGCGGACAGGGGGCGAACACCGGGGAGCTGTTTTTT.

The CDR3 region has the DNA TGTGCCAGCAATCGGGGGGGAGATACGCAGTATTTT. This translates into CASNRGGDTQYF. The chain carries TRBV25-1 and TRBJ2-3, with 8 bases that match TRBD2. Per the germline V gene, CDR1 is MGHDK and CDR2 is SYGVNS. The junction had 2 bases not matched to a gene; V was cut back by 7 bases and J by 5 bases. This CDR3 is built from 12 residues. The full variable domain, rest sourced from reference TRBV25-1 and TRBJ2-3, is EADIYQTPRYLVIGTGKKITLECSQTMGHDKMYWYQQDPGMELHLIHYSYGVNSTEKGDLSSESTVSRIRTEHFPLTLESARPSHTSQYLCASNRGGDTQYFGPGTRLTVL.

The chain carries TRBV19 and TRBJ2-3, with TRBD2 identical over 11 bases. With V trimmed by 3 bases and J by 0 bases, 5 bases remained unmatched. This CDR3 has 17 residues. Germline assignment: CDR1 LNHDA and CDR2 SQIVND (reference sequence). The CDR3 region has the DNA TGTGCCAGTAGTATTGGGGGACTAGCGGCTAGCACAGATACGCAGTATTTT. This sequence encodes CASSIGGLAASTDTQYF.

J is TRBJ2-7 and V is TRBV24-1; TRBD1 is a possible D gene (7 bases). Between the trimmed V and J ends, which lost 4 bases and 1 base, there was a span of 10 bases. The CDR3 consists of 14 residues. Germline-derived CDR1 and CDR2 are KGHDR and SFDVKD. The CDR3 loop is CATSDPGGSYEQYF. DNA for the CDR3: TGTGCCACCAGTGACCCAGGGGGGTCCTACGAGCAGTACTTC.

This rearrangement joins TRBV7-3 to TRBJ2-1, with D tentatively TRBD1 (5 bases). Trimming removed 6 bases from V and 0 bases from J, with 15 bases in between. The CDR3 runs 16 residues. CDR1 is SGHTA, CDR2 FQGTGA, per germline. The CDR3 is CASSPRERSSYNEQFF. The CDR3 bases are TGTGCCAGCAGTCCCAGGGAAAGAAGCTCCTACAATGAGCAGTTCTTC. The entire variable domain, with the rest obtained from reference TRBV7-3 and TRBJ2-1, is as follows: GAGVSQTPSNKVTEKGKYVELRCDPISGHTALYWYRQSLGQGPEFLIYFQGTGAADDSGLPNDRFFAVRPEGSVSTLKIQRTERGDSAVYLCASSPRERSSYNEQFFGPGTRLTVL.

The chain uses TRBV7-9 and TRBJ2-3; 10 bases line up with TRBD1. V lost 5 bases and J lost 6; bases outside the gene matches: 5. The length of the CDR3 is 14 residues. Germline V gene data show CDR1 as SEHNR and CDR2 as FQNEAQ (reference sequence). CDR3 DNA sequence: TGTGCCAGCAGCAAAGGACAGGGGGAGGATACGCAGTATTTT. It specifies CASSKGQGEDTQYF.

This chain connects TRBV2 to TRBJ2-1; D is perhaps TRBD2 (5 bases). CDR3 size: 13 residues. Trimming pared 6 bases from V and 2 bases from J, leaving 8 bases between. Germline CDR1 is SNHLY and CDR2 is FYNNEI. The CDR3: CASSAGAYNEQFF. The CDR3 DNA reads TGTGCCAGCAGCGCCGGGGCCTACAATGAGCAGTTCTTC.

The chain has TRBV28 and TRBJ2-7; D ambiguous. Looked up from germline, CDR1 is MDHEN and CDR2 is SYDVKM. The CDR3 is 16 residues long. V lost 6 bases to trimming and J lost 1 base, with 19 bases between them. The CDR3 loop is CASSPSRRLLSYEQYF. The CDR3 bases are TGTGCCAGCAGCCCCAGCCGCAGACTCCTATCCTACGAGCAGTACTTC.

As DNA, the CDR3 is TGTGCCAGCAGCCGGGCTAGCGGGAGTTCAGATACGCAGTATTTT. The encoded protein is CASSRASGSSDTQYF. The chain is built from TRBV3-1 (or the pseudogene TRBV3-2) and TRBJ2-3; 10 positions agree with TRBD2. Germline V gene lookup returns CDR1 LGHDT and CDR2 YNNKEL (reference sequence). V trimming: 4 bases; J trimming: 4 bases; junction bases outside the gene matches: 5. The CDR3 covers 15 residues.

The chain combines TRBV19 with TRBJ2-1; D not certain. V lost 5 bases, J lost 0 bases, and 17 bases lay in between. This CDR3 region has 17 residues. Germline V CDR1 and CDR2: LNHDA, SQIVND (reference sequence). The CDR3 DNA reads TGTGCCAGTAGTCTTAGGAAGGAGTTTACCTCCTACAATGAGCAGTTCTTC. Translating it yields CASSLRKEFTSYNEQFF.

This clone was counted a few times. The V and J genes are TRBV5-4 and TRBJ2-7; 7 nucleotides align to TRBD2. V lost 5 bases and J lost 1; bases outside the gene matches: 9. The germline V gene encodes CDR1 SGHNT and CDR2 YYREEE (reference sequence). This CDR3 contains 15 residues. The CDR3 sequence is CASSLSGGSSYEQYF. CDR3 sequence (DNA): TGTGCCAGCAGTCTGTCGGGCGGGAGTTCCTACGAGCAGTACTTC.

This sequence joins TRBV29-1 and TRBJ2-1, with TRBD2 matching over 7 bases. This CDR3 is 11 amino acids long. The V gene's germline CDR1 is SQVTM and CDR2 ANQGSEA. J lost 9 bases, V lost 5 bases, and 4 bases had no gene match. The CDR3 region is CSVSSGPEQFF. DNA for the CDR3: TGCAGCGTTTCTAGCGGACCTGAGCAGTTCTTC.